This entry features one TCR beta chain sequence. MiXCR, run by TCRdb on the reads, gives a single entry per CDR3 protein. The sample lists roughly 310,000 distinct CDR3 sequences; 17% were seen once. The data are from a study of T cell repertoires in cytomegalovirus infection. The V gene's germline CDR1 is DFQATT and CDR2 SNEGSKA (reference sequence). This CDR3 spans 14 amino acids. Trimming took 0 bases from V and 6 from J, leaving 15 bases between them. Specimen: PBMCs. The V and J genes are TRBV20-1 and TRBJ2-7; TRBD1 might be the D (6 bases). This TCR came from a human donor in good health (CMV status not recorded). Some clones in this sample may be carry-over from other donors' samples. The CDR3 protein is CSARDRDNWGEQYF. The DNA for the CDR3 is TGCAGTGCTAGAGATCGGGACAATTGGGGCGAGCAGTACTTC.